This T cell receptor (beta chain) was captured in a study of OX40 agonist ivuxolimab in advanced cancers. The CDR3 sequence is 14 residues long. CDR1 and CDR2 (germline): SGHDN, FVKESK. The V gene end was trimmed by 8 bases and the J gene end by 13 bases; junction bases not matched to a gene: 17. The method was immunoSEQ multiplex PCR; TCRdb's version includes in-frame clones alone and lacks a portion of them. This sample has tens of thousands of clones, with 75% to 90% found just once. This clone is labeled medium-sized (0.01 to 0.1%). This chain links TRBV14 with TRBJ2-7; 10 nucleotides line up with TRBD2. The receptor comes from an adult with an advanced solid tumor such as melanoma, head and neck, liver or kidney cancer. The specimen was CD4+ or CD8+ T cells sorted from blood, collected in a trial of the OX40 agonist ivuxolimab. CDR3 in DNA: TGTGCCAGCGGACCCGCGGGGCTAGCGGGGGCCGTCTACTTC. Translating gives CASGPAGLAGAVYF.